This entry features one T cell receptor beta chain sequence. Antigen specificity is unknown. The sample originates from a study of cytomegalovirus exposure and HLA in healthy donors. General study results and limits: Looking again later, the authors saw that most CMV-associated TCR beta chains seemed HLA-restricted. Immune exposure was documented only through CMV serostatus.

PCR employed 60 Vbeta and 13 Jbeta primers. The method was immunoSEQ multiplex PCR; TCRdb's version includes in-frame clones alone and lacks a portion of them. The sample has around 160,000 clones; roughly 78% are singletons. This CDR3 has 13 amino acids. V lost 7 bases to trimming and J lost 2 bases, with 11 bases between them. Germline values: CDR1 SGHTA, CDR2 FQGNSA. The gene calls are TRBV7-2 and TRBJ1-2; unclear D gene. This TCR was recovered from a man in his forties in good health and CMV-seropositive. Sequencing was carried out using PBMCs. CDR3 nucleotides: TGTGCCAGCACCCCTGGCAGGAACTATGGCTACACCTTC. Encoded protein: CASTPGRNYGYTF.